The present T cell receptor beta chain was sequenced within a study of blood T cell repertoires in COVID-19 (dated by TCRdb to about 2020). Background for the entire study: Samples from collaborators originated in the United States, Italy and Spain and spanned both the acute and convalescent phases of COVID-19. The material from the prospective study consisted of cDNA or gDNA derived from T cells, B-cell-depleted T cells, or PBMCs. The dataset comprised deeply sampled blood TCRbeta repertoires from subjects exposed to, actively infected with, or recovered from COVID-19. The repertoires were made available in a free public database intended to serve as a resource for research on the immune response to SARS-CoV-2. The samples were drawn from the first 160 participants of the ongoing ImmuneRACE study and from over a thousand subjects provided by 6 global collaborators. Sample metadata almost always included a de-identified subject ID, COVID-19 status, age in years and sex. Where HLA class I and class II types were available, the types were taken from metadata supplied by the sample provider, not from assay-based typing.

V is pruned by 3 bases and J by 6 bases, leaving 8 bases of the junction without a gene match. The CDR3 goes from the cysteine to the phenylalanine over 16 residues. Of the read, only the CDR3 DNA is kept; its 48 bases are in frame from base 1. Looking up the germline V gene yields CDR1 SGHRS and CDR2 YFSETQ. Collaborating institutions collected whole blood in K2EDTA tubes following their own protocols. For TCRbeta analysis, collaborator samples were shipped as frozen whole blood, as isolated PBMCs, or as DNA extracted from either sample type. TCRbeta CDR3 regions were amplified from genomic DNA using the immunoSEQ Assay, a bias-controlled multiplex PCR. Per the authors' processing: The number of nucleated cells in each sample was estimated from the amplification of reference gene primers within the assay. To quantify the absolute abundance of each unique TCRbeta CDR3 rearrangement, sequence reads were collapsed and filtered. For each sample, productive Simpson clonality was calculated as the square root of Simpson's diversity index over productive rearrangements. Sourced from immuneACCESS, this table was stored by TCRdb with only in-frame sequences that have V and J called. A share of the clones is absent; for the studies checked, an unresolved V gene accounts for under half, and the remainder has no known explanation. That table gives V, J and clone size, and the DNA gave D and trimming. Recorded for this sample are around 67,000 clones; around 85% of them occurred a single time. The ten largest make up around 20% of the sample.

Here is what the overall study found, with its caveats: The quantity of clinical and demographic metadata differed by source and by participant and was supplied without curation.

With respect to this clone: No cognate antigen has been identified for it. Base qualities are not at hand, and no much larger clone is one base apart.

Sequencing used peripheral blood. Recombination connected TRBV5-1 to TRBJ1-4, and TRBD1 aligns with 10 junction nucleotides. The TCR sequence derives from a woman of 80 years or more with acute or convalescent COVID-19. The CDR3 corresponds to CASSSQTGGLDEKLFF. The DNA reads as follows: TGCGCCAGCAGCTCCCAGACAGGGGGCTTAGATGAAAAACTGTTTTTT.